Here is one T cell receptor (beta chain) with its context. Its matching antigen is unknown. The study reverse transcribed the entire isolated RNA, so it sequenced expressed TCRB transcripts. Using immunoSEQ multiplex PCR, the repertoire was profiled, and TCRdb retains in-frame clones only, with some absent. The sample shows 850,000 to 900,000 clones, around a sixth of them seen only once. This record belongs to a study of beta chain features in type 1 diabetes. With 4 bases clipped from V and 5 bases from J, the junction kept 4 bases outside the gene matches. The V gene's germline CDR1 is LGHNA and CDR2 YNFKEQ. This CDR3 has 13 amino acids. Purity (above 98%) was reached by all sorted populations. Study conclusions and caveats: High-TCR-expressing cells could be over-represented by cDNA sequencing.

The material sequenced was naive CD4+ T cells from blood. This clonotype was sampled from a young woman in good health. The chain couples TRBV4-2 to TRBJ2-5, with 7 bases matching TRBD2. The CDR3 region has the DNA TGTGCCAGCAGCCGCGGGAGCGGCGAGACCCAGTACTTC. Residues: CASSRGSGETQYF.